The rows below give T cell receptor beta chains drawn from one sample of a study of shared clonotypes between healthy human individuals. Sequencing was performed with immunoSEQ multiplex PCR; in TCRdb, only in-frame clones are kept and a portion is missing. The sample has some 96,000 clones, over 40% seen once. Sequenced: PBMCs. The receptors were sampled from a woman aged 40 to 50 in good health. Some clones in this sample may be carry-over from other donors' samples. Both conserved end residues are part of each CDR3. The D gene is left open where the match is weak. For some rows the clone size is stated as once, few or many, or as a class when expanded; others skip it.

j_call | d_call | clone_size | v_call | cdr3_nt | cdr3_aa
TRBJ2-5 | TRBD1 | many | TRBV5-1 | TGCGCCAGCAGCGAAGGGGGCCCAGAGACCCAGTACTTC | CASSEGGPETQYF
TRBJ1-2 | - | - | TRBV7-2 | TGTGCCAGCAGCTTGGAGGGGACGCAGGAGCAGGGCTACACCTTC | CASSLEGTQEQGYTF
TRBJ2-7 | - | - | TRBV25-1 | TGTGCCAGCAGTGAATTGAACGGGGAGCAGTACTTC | CASSELNGEQYF
TRBJ1-4 | - | - | TRBV28 | TGTGCCAGCAGTTCGACCCCTGAAATGAACAGCGGCCCGTGGAGGTTT | CASSSTPEMNSGPWRF
TRBJ2-7 | TRBD1 | many | TRBV2 | TGTGCCAGCAGTCCGGGACAGGGAAGTTTTGTCGAGCAGTACTTC | CASSPGQGSFVEQYF
TRBJ2-3 | TRBD1 | few | TRBV4-3 | TGCGCCAGCAGCACCGGACAGGGGGTTCTTTCGGATACGCAGTATTTT | CASSTGQGVLSDTQYF
TRBJ2-7 | TRBD1 | - | TRBV4-1 | TGCGCCAGCAGCCTATCCGGGACAGGGAGTTACGAGCAGTACTTC | CASSLSGTGSYEQYF
TRBJ2-1 | - | many | TRBV29-1 | TGCAGCGTCCAGAGAGAATACAATGAGCAGTTCTTC | CSVQREYNEQFF
TRBJ2-7 | - | many | TRBV2 | TGTGCCAGCAGCGCCCAGGGTCCCCCCTACGAGCAGTACTTC | CASSAQGPPYEQYF
TRBJ2-3 | - | once | TRBV11-2 | TGTGCCAGCAGCTTAGGTACTGATGCGCAGTATTTT | CASSLGTDAQYF
TRBJ1-1 | TRBD1 | - | TRBV9 | TGTGCCAGCAGCTCCGGGACAGGCACTGAAGCTTTCTTT | CASSSGTGTEAFF
TRBJ1-2 | - | - | TRBV5-1 | TGCGCCAGCAGCTTGGACAGCGCGAGGGGCTACACCTTC | CASSLDSARGYTF
TRBJ2-1 | TRBD2 | - | TRBV5-1 | TGCGCCAGCAGCTTGGGCGGTAGCGGGAGCTACAATGAGCAGTTCTTC | CASSLGGSGSYNEQFF
TRBJ2-5 | - | many | TRBV30 | TGTGCCTGGAGAAGCGGGTACCAAGAGACCCAGTACTTC | CAWRSGYQETQYF
TRBJ2-5 | TRBD2 | - | TRBV7-9 | TGTGCCAGCAGCTTAGGACTAGCGGGAGTTTCGGGGGAGACCCAGTACTTC | CASSLGLAGVSGETQYF
TRBJ2-5 | - | many | TRBV4-2 | TGTGCCAGCAGCTCCACTGGGGAGACCCAGTACTTC | CASSSTGETQYF
TRBJ1-4 | - | few | TRBV18 | TGTGCCAGCTCACCCCTCGCCGAAAATGAAAAACTGTTTTTT | CASSPLAENEKLFF
TRBJ1-1 | - | medium-sized | TRBV2 | TGTGCCAGCAGTGAAGCTGTAAAACTGACTGAAGCTTTCTTT | CASSEAVKLTEAFF
TRBJ2-7 | - | - | TRBV6-5 | TGTGCCAGCAGTTTCGGGACAAGGCCCGGCGAGCAGTACTTC | CASSFGTRPGEQYF
TRBJ1-1 | - | - | TRBV4-1 | TGCGCCAGCAGCCAAGATCAACATCGAGGGACTGAAGCTTTCTTT | CASSQDQHRGTEAFF
TRBJ2-5 | - | - | TRBV6-5 | TGTGCCAGCAGTCTTGGGCTAGGAGGGGAGCAGTACTTC | CASSLGLGGEQYF
TRBJ2-1 | TRBD2 | many | TRBV6-1 | TGTGCCAGCACCTGGGGACTAGCACCTGACAATGAGCAGTTCTTC | CASTWGLAPDNEQFF
TRBJ1-1 | - | - | TRBV6-5 | TGTGCCAGCAGGGGTCTCCCGAACACTGAAGCTTTCTTT | CASRGLPNTEAFF
TRBJ2-7 | - | - | TRBV27 | TGTGCCAGCAGTTTTATGAAGGCTATGCACTTC | CASSFMKAMHF
TRBJ1-6 | - | few | TRBV30 | TGTGCCTGGAGTGTAAGATGGAATTCACCCCTCCACTTT | CAWSVRWNSPLHF
TRBJ2-5 | - | few | TRBV30 | TGTGCCTGGAGTGTCCAAGGGGAGACCCAGTACTTC | CAWSVQGETQYF
TRBJ2-7 | TRBD1 | few | TRBV28 | TGTGCCAGCAGTCCCGGACAGGGGCCTCGGGGCGAGCAGTACTTC | CASSPGQGPRGEQYF
TRBJ2-7 | - | - | TRBV25-1 | TGTGCCAGCAGGGGCCCAGGGCCCGACTACGAGCAGTACTTC | CASRGPGPDYEQYF
TRBJ2-3 | - | few | TRBV2 | TGTGCCAGCAGTGTTGTTCCCACAGATACGCAGTATTTT | CASSVVPTDTQYF
TRBJ2-7 | - | - | TRBV7-6 | TGTGCCAGCAGCTTAGGCCGGAGCTCCTACGAGCAGTACTTC | CASSLGRSSYEQYF
TRBJ2-1 | - | many | TRBV20-1 | TGCAGTGCCCTCTGGGCCGATGAGCAGTTCTTC | CSALWADEQFF
TRBJ2-7 | TRBD2 | - | TRBV28 | TGTGCCAGCAGTCAAACTAGCGGGAGCCACGAGCAGTACTTC | CASSQTSGSHEQYF
TRBJ1-1 | - | - | TRBV7-2 | TGTGCCAGCGGACGTAAGGAAGCTTTCTTT | CASGRKEAFF
TRBJ1-6 | - | many | TRBV19 | TGTGCCAGTTTCTTTTCACCCCTCCACTTT | CASFFSPLHF
TRBJ2-7 | - | many | TRBV11-3 | TGCGCCAGCAGCTTAGGCCCCCCGGGACATAACGAGCGGTACTTC | CASSLGPPGHNERYF
TRBJ2-1 | - | - | TRBV6-4 | TGTGCCAGCAGTGAAAGGGAGAGCTCCTACAATGAGCAGTTCTTC | CASSERESSYNEQFF
TRBJ2-7 | TRBD1 | many | TRBV19 | TGTGCCAGTAGTATAGCATCAGGGGGCGCGGGCGAGCAGTACTTC | CASSIASGGAGEQYF
TRBJ1-3 | TRBD1 | - | TRBV5-4 | TGTGCCAGCAGCGAGGGACAGCCTCTCTCTGGAAACACCATATATTTT | CASSEGQPLSGNTIYF
TRBJ1-4 | TRBD1 | many | TRBV28 | TGTGCCAGCAGGGGATGGACAGGGGACCATGAAAAACTGTTTTTT | CASRGWTGDHEKLFF
TRBJ2-7 | - | few | TRBV30 | TGTGCCTCAAGGACAGCATGGTACGAGCAGTACTTC | CASRTAWYEQYF
TRBJ2-1 | - | - | TRBV29-1 | TGCAGCGCCGAGGGTTACGGGGCGTACAATGAGCAGTTCTTC | CSAEGYGAYNEQFF